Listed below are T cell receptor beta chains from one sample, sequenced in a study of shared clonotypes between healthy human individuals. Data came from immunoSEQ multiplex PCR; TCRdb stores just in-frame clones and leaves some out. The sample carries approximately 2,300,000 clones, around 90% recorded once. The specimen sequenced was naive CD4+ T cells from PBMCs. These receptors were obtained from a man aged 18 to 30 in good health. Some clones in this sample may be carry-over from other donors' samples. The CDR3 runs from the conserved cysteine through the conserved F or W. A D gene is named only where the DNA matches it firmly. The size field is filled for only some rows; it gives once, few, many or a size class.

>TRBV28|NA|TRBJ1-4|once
CASSRQPLGVIF
TGTGCCAGCAGTCGACAGCCCCTAGGAGTAATTTTT
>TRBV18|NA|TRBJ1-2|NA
CASSPQPHDLLRGYGYTF
TGTGCCAGCTCACCACAGCCGCACGACCTACTAAGGGGTTATGGCTACACCTTC
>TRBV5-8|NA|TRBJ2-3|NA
CASSQDRDTQYF
TGTGCCAGCAGCCAGGACAGAGATACGCAGTATTTT
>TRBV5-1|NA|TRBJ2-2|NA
CASSPHRVQYGELFF
TGCGCCAGCAGCCCCCACAGGGTCCAATACGGGGAGCTGTTTTTT
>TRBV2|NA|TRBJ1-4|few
CASSVRNEKLFF
TGTGCCAGCAGTGTTCGCAATGAAAAACTGTTTTTT
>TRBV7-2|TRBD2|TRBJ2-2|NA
CASSFGTGLVWTGELFF
TGTGCCAGCAGCTTCGGCACGGGACTAGTGTGGACCGGGGAGCTGTTTTTT
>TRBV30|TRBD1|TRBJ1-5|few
CAWSVAGGQPQHF
TGTGCCTGGAGTGTGGCAGGGGGGCAGCCCCAGCATTTT
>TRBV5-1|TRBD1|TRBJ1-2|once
CASSVGTASGYTF
TGCGCCAGCAGCGTCGGGACAGCAAGCGGCTACACCTTC
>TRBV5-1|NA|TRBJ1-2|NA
CASSPAGTRGYGYTF
TGCGCCAGCAGCCCGGCGGGGACGAGAGGCTATGGCTACACCTTC
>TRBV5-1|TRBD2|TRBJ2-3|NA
CASSSPSGSGDTQYF
TGCGCCAGCAGCTCGCCTAGCGGGAGTGGCGATACGCAGTATTTT
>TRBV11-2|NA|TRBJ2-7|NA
CASSLGIGRVRYEQYF
TGTGCCAGCAGCTTAGGAATAGGGCGGGTTCGCTACGAGCAGTACTTC
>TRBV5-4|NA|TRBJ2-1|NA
CASSLADNEQFF
TGTGCCAGCAGCTTGGCAGACAATGAGCAGTTCTTC
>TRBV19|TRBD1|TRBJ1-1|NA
CASTATGGGRKLNTEAFF
TGTGCCAGTACCGCGACAGGGGGCGGACGAAAGTTAAACACTGAAGCTTTCTTT
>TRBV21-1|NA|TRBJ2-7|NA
CASSAPASGSSYEQYF
TGTGCCAGCAGTGCTCCCGCTAGCGGAAGCTCCTACGAGCAGTACTTC
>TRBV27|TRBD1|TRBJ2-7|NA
CASIEQGQGIGEQYF
TGTGCCAGCATTGAACAAGGACAGGGGATCGGCGAGCAGTACTTC
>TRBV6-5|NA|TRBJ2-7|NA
CASSYSGLREQYF
TGTGCCAGCAGTTACTCAGGGTTGCGGGAGCAGTACTTC
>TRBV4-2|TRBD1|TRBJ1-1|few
CASSPYGQGAFF
TGTGCCAGCAGCCCCTACGGACAGGGAGCTTTCTTT
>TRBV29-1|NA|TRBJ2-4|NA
CSGGFGKNIQYF
TGCAGCGGTGGGTTTGGCAAAAACATTCAGTACTTC